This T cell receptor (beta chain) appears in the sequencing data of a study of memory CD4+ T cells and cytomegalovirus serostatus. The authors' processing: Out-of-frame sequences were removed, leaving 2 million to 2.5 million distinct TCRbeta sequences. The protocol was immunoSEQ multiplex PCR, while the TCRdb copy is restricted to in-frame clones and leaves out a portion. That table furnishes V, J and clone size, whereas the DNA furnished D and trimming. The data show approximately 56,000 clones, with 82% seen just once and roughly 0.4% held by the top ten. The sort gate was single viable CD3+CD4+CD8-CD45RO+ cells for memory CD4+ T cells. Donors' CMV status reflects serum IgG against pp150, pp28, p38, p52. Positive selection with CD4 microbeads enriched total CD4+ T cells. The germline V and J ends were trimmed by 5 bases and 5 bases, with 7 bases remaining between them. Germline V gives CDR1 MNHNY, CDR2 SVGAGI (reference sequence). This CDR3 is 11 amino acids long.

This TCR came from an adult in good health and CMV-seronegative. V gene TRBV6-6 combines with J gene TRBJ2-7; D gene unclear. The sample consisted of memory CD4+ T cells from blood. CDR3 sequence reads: CASSKLDEQYF. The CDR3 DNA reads TGTGCCAGCAGTAAGTTGGACGAGCAGTACTTC.